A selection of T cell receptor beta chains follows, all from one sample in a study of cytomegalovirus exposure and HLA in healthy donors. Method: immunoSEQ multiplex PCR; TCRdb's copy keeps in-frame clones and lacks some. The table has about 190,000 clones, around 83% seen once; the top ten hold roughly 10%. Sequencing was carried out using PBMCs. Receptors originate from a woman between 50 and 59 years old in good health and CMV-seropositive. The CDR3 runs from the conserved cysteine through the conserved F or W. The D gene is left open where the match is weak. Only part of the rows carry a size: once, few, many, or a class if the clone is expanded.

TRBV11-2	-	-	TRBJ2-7	CASSLVGDSYEQYF	TGTGCCAGCAGCTTAGTCGGAGACTCCTACGAGCAGTACTTC
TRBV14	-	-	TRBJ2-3	CASSQLRADSTDTQYF	TGTGCCAGCAGCCAACTCCGTGCAGATAGCACAGATACGCAGTATTTT
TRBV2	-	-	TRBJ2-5	CASSDRAETQYF	TGTGCCAGCAGTGACAGGGCGGAGACCCAGTACTTC
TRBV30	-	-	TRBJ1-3	CAWSWDSSSGNTIYF	TGTGCCTGGAGTTGGGACTCGAGCTCTGGAAACACCATATATTTT
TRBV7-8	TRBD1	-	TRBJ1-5	CASSLLPQGQGPQPQHF	TGTGCCAGCAGCTTATTACCCCAAGGACAGGGCCCTCAGCCCCAGCATTTT
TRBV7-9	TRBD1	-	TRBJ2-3	CASSLLDRGFTDTQYF	TGTGCCAGCTCCCTCTTGGACAGGGGGTTCACAGATACGCAGTATTTT
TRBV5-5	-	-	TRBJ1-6	CASSGMGGTNSPLHF	TGTGCCAGCAGCGGCATGGGAGGTACTAATTCACCCCTCCACTTT
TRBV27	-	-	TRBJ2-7	CASSLRQAYEQYF	TGTGCCAGCAGTTTGCGACAGGCCTACGAGCAGTACTTC
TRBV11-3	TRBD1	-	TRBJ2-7	CASSLDRGYEQYF	TGTGCCAGCAGCTTAGACAGGGGGTACGAGCAGTACTTC
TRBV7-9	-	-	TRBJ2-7	CASSALPYEQYF	TGTGCCAGCAGCGCGTTACCCTACGAGCAGTACTTC
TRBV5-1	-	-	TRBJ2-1	CASSLGSHNEQFF	TGCGCCAGCAGCTTGGGCAGTCACAATGAGCAGTTCTTC
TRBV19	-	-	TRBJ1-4	CASSIRWGPGEKLFF	TGTGCCAGTAGTATTAGGTGGGGGCCTGGTGAAAAACTGTTTTTT
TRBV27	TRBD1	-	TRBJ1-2	CASSSGLGGESYGYTF	TGTGCCAGCAGTTCGGGATTAGGGGGCGAAAGCTATGGCTACACCTTC
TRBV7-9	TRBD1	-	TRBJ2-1	CASSSGQGSNNEQFF	TGTGCCAGCAGCTCCGGACAGGGTTCAAACAATGAGCAGTTCTTC
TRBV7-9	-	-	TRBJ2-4	CASSQGPGKYF	TGTGCCAGCAGCCAGGGGCCAGGGAAGTACTTC
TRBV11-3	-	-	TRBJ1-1	CASSLDQSNTEAFF	TGTGCCAGCAGCTTAGATCAGTCGAACACTGAAGCTTTCTTT
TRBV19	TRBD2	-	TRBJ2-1	CASSIVLAGANEQFF	TGTGCCAGTAGTATAGTACTAGCGGGTGCTAATGAGCAGTTCTTC
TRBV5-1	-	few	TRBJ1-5	CASSPDSNQPQHF	TGCGCCAGCAGCCCAGATAGCAATCAGCCCCAGCATTTT
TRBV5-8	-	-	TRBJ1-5	CASRHSTGLGQPQHF	TGTGCCAGCAGACATTCAACAGGGTTGGGCCAGCCCCAGCATTTT
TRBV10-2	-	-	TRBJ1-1	CASSLGQLTEAFF	TGCGCCAGCAGTCTTGGGCAGCTCACTGAAGCTTTCTTT
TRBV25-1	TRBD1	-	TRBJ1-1	CASRWTGGAFF	TGTGCCAGCAGATGGACAGGGGGCGCTTTCTTT
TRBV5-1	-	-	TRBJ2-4	CASSRVVGGKNIQYF	TGCGCCAGCAGCCGGGTTGTTGGGGGGAAAAACATTCAGTACTTC
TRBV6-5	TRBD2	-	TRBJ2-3	CASSGTSGGADTQYF	TGTGCCAGCAGTGGGACTAGCGGGGGGGCAGATACGCAGTATTTT
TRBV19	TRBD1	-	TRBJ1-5	CASSHIRDRPNQPQHF	TGTGCCAGTAGTCATATCCGGGACAGACCCAATCAGCCCCAGCATTTT
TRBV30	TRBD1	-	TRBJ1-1	CAWSVPGTEQTEAFF	TGTGCCTGGAGTGTACCGGGGACAGAGCAAACTGAAGCTTTCTTT
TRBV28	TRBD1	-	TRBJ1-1	CASRRDSVNTEAFF	TGTGCCAGCAGGCGGGACAGTGTGAACACTGAAGCTTTCTTT
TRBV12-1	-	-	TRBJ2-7	CASNPGDRVSHYEQYF	TGTGCCAGCAACCCGGGGGACAGGGTTTCCCACTACGAGCAGTACTTC
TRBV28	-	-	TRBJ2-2	CASGSTGFSTGELFF	TGTGCCAGCGGGTCGACCGGGTTTTCCACCGGGGAGCTGTTTTTT
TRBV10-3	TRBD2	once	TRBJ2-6	CAISKTSGGSGANVLTF	TGTGCCATCAGCAAGACTAGCGGGGGCTCTGGGGCCAACGTCCTGACTTTC
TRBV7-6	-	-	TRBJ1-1	CASSPTVANTEAFF	TGTGCCAGCAGTCCGACAGTGGCGAACACTGAAGCTTTCTTT
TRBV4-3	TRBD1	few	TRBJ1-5	CASSQGGQANQPQHF	TGCGCCAGCAGCCAAGGTGGACAGGCAAATCAGCCCCAGCATTTT
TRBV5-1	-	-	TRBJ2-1	CASSPVLGPAEQFF	TGCGCCAGCAGCCCCGTTTTGGGGCCGGCCGAGCAGTTCTTC
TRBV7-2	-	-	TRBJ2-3	CASSYYVSGGSSTDTQYF	TGTGCCAGCAGCTATTATGTTTCCGGGGGTTCTAGCACAGATACGCAGTATTTT
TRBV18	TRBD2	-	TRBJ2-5	CASSPTSGQETQYF	TGTGCCAGCTCACCTACTAGCGGTCAAGAGACCCAGTACTTC
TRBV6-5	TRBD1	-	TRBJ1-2	CASSYSRGTGYYGYTF	TGTGCCAGCAGTTACTCCAGGGGGACAGGGTATTATGGCTACACCTTC
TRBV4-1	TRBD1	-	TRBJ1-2	CASSQDRGTGTFYGYTF	TGCGCCAGCAGCCAAGATAGGGGGACAGGGACCTTCTATGGCTACACCTTC
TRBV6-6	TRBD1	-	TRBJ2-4	CASSYSGTGENIQYF	TGTGCCAGCAGTTACTCTGGGACAGGGGAGAACATTCAGTACTTC
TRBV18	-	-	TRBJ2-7	CASSPLPPRTTYEQYF	TGTGCCAGCTCACCACTCCCCCCGAGGACAACCTACGAGCAGTACTTC
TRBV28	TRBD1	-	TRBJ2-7	CASSSGQGPTYEQYF	TGTGCCAGCAGTTCGGGACAGGGCCCTACCTACGAGCAGTACTTC
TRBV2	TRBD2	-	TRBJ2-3	CASSESGGGSSTDTQYF	TGTGCCAGCAGTGAGTCTGGGGGGGGATCTAGCACAGATACGCAGTATTTT
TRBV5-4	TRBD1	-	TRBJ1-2	CASSQGQDNYGYTF	TGTGCCAGCAGCCAGGGACAGGATAACTATGGCTACACCTTC
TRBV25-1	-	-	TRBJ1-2	CASSGDTNYGYTF	TGTGCCAGCAGTGGGGACACGAACTATGGCTACACCTTC
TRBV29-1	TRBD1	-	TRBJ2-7	CSALGTGGNYEQYF	TGCAGCGCCTTAGGGACAGGGGGCAACTACGAGCAGTACTTC
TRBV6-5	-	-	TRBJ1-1	CASSYSRGEGEAFF	TGTGCCAGCAGTTACTCGAGGGGGGAGGGTGAAGCTTTCTTT
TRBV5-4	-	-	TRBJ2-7	CASSFGGGGYEQYF	TGTGCCAGCAGCTTCGGCGGGGGCGGCTACGAGCAGTACTTC
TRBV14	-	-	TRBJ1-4	CASSLSPREKLFF	TGTGCCAGCAGCCTGAGTCCCCGGGAAAAACTGTTTTTT
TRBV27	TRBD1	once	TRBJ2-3	CASSSGQGGVDTQYF	TGTGCCAGCAGTTCAGGACAGGGCGGGGTAGATACGCAGTATTTT
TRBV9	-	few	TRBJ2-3	CASSVDAASTQYF	TGTGCCAGCAGCGTCGACGCAGCGAGCACGCAGTATTTT
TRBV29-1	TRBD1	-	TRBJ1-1	CSALDRGNTEAFF	TGCAGCGCCTTGGACAGGGGGAACACTGAAGCTTTCTTT
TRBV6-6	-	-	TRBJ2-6	CASSSVNSGANVLTF	TGTGCCAGCAGTTCTGTAAACTCTGGGGCCAACGTCCTGACTTTC
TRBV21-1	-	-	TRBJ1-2	CASSKEETRGGYTF	TGTGCCAGCAGCAAAGAGGAGACCCGAGGGGGCTACACCTTC
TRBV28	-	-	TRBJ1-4	CASSLFGQLSNEKLFF	TGTGCCAGCAGTTTATTTGGGCAGTTGTCTAATGAAAAACTGTTTTTT
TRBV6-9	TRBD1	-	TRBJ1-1	CASSYQTAKDRRLMNTEAFF	TGTGCCAGCAGTTATCAGACCGCAAAGGACAGGCGTCTAATGAACACTGAAGCTTTCTTT
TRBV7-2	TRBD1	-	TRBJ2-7	CASRQGLGYEQYF	TGTGCCAGTAGACAGGGTTTAGGCTACGAGCAGTACTTC
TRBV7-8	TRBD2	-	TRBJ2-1	CASRSLAGGPNEQFF	TGTGCCAGCAGGTCACTAGCGGGGGGGCCGAATGAGCAGTTCTTC